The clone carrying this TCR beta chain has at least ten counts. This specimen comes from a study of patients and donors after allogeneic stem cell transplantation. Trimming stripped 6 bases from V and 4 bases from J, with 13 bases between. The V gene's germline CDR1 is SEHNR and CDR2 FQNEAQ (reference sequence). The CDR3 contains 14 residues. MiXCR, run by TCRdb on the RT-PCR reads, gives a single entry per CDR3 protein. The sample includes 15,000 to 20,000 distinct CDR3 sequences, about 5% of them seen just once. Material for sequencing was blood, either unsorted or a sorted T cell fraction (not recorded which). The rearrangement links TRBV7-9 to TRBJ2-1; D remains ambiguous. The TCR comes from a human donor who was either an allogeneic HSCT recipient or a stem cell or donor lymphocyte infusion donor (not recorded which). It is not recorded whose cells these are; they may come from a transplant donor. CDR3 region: CASSPPPEYNEQFF. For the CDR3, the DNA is TGTGCCAGCAGTCCTCCCCCGGAGTACAATGAGCAGTTCTTC.